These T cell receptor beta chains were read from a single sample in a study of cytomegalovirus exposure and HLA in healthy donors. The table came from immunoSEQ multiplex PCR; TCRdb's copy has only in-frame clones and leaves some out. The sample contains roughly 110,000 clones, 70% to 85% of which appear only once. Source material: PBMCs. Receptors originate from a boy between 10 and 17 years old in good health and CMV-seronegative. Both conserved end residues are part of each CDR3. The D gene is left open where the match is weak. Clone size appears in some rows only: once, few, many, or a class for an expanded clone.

CASSSYRDSNNEQFF	TGTGCCAGCAGCTCCTACCGGGACTCCAACAATGAGCAGTTCTTC	TRBV5-4	TRBJ2-1	15	NA	NA
CASSLDSNYGYTF	TGCGCCAGCAGCTTAGACAGTAACTATGGCTACACCTTC	TRBV5-1	TRBJ1-2	13	NA	NA
CAWRKDYTGRGTEQYF	TGTGCCTGGAGAAAGGATTATACGGGCAGGGGAACCGAGCAGTACTTC	TRBV30	TRBJ2-7	16	NA	NA
CAISGPSGSHEQYF	TGTGCCATCAGTGGTCCTAGCGGGAGCCACGAGCAGTACTTC	TRBV10-3	TRBJ2-7	14	TRBD2	NA
CASSLLTGSSYEQYF	TGTGCCAGCAGCTTATTGACGGGTAGCTCCTACGAGCAGTACTTC	TRBV11-2	TRBJ2-7	15	NA	NA
CASSPAASGGIGTQYF	TGTGCCAGCTCACCAGCAGCTAGCGGGGGGATTGGGACCCAGTACTTC	TRBV18	TRBJ2-5	16	TRBD2	NA
CASSAGPGTTYEQYF	TGTGCCAGCAGCGCCGGGCCGGGGACAACCTACGAGCAGTACTTC	TRBV9	TRBJ2-7	15	NA	NA
CASRPTGDYGYTF	TGCGCCAGCAGACCGACAGGGGACTATGGCTACACCTTC	TRBV5-1	TRBJ1-2	13	TRBD1	once
CASSLSGTVFLVAKNIQYF	TGTGCCAGCAGTTTATCTGGGACAGTATTTCTCGTAGCCAAAAACATTCAGTACTTC	TRBV27	TRBJ2-4	19	TRBD1	few
CASSESSDTHNEQFF	TGCGCCAGCAGTGAGTCGTCTGACACACACAATGAGCAGTTCTTC	TRBV10-1	TRBJ2-1	15	NA	NA
CATTRGGKETQYF	TGCGCCACGACTCGAGGGGGTAAAGAGACCCAGTACTTC	TRBV5-1	TRBJ2-5	13	NA	NA
CAISRDSHQPQHF	TGTGCCATCAGCCGGGACAGCCATCAGCCCCAGCATTTT	TRBV10-3	TRBJ1-5	13	TRBD1	once
CASSEASGVLWGDNEQFF	TGTGCCAGCAGTGAGGCTAGCGGGGTCCTTTGGGGAGACAATGAGCAGTTCTTC	TRBV6-1	TRBJ2-1	18	TRBD2	NA
CASSATGVGYEQYF	TGTGCCAGCAGTGCCACAGGGGTGGGCTACGAGCAGTACTTC	TRBV6-1	TRBJ2-7	14	TRBD1	once
CASSDPGEGNQPQHF	TGTGCCAGCAGTGACCCGGGGGAGGGCAATCAGCCCCAGCATTTT	TRBV6-6	TRBJ1-5	15	NA	few
CASSPRVRNVIYSNQPQHF	TGTGCCAGCTCACCCAGGGTGCGGAATGTGATTTATAGCAATCAGCCCCAGCATTTT	TRBV18	TRBJ1-5	19	NA	NA
CASSGTNTGELFF	TGTGCCAGCAGTGGGACAAACACCGGGGAGCTGTTTTTT	TRBV6-4	TRBJ2-2	13	NA	few
CASSEESRGGDDGYTF	TGTGCCAGCAGTGAAGAATCCCGCGGAGGGGACGATGGCTACACCTTC	TRBV2	TRBJ1-2	16	NA	NA
CASSSGLPNTEAFF	TGTGCCAGCAGCTCGGGACTGCCGAACACTGAAGCTTTCTTT	TRBV7-9	TRBJ1-1	14	NA	NA
CASSESSGRPAYF	TGTGCCAGCAGTGAGTCCAGCGGGAGGCCGGCGTACTTC	TRBV25-1	TRBJ2-7	13	TRBD2	NA
CASSLGDGVAKTDTQYF	TGTGCCAGCAGCCTAGGCGATGGAGTAGCTAAAACAGATACGCAGTATTTT	TRBV5-4	TRBJ2-3	17	NA	NA
CASNKLLALGDNEQFF	TGTGCCAGCAATAAACTACTAGCGCTGGGGGACAATGAGCAGTTCTTC	TRBV28	TRBJ2-1	16	TRBD2	once
CASSRGDLGAVAGNEQFF	TGTGCCAGCAGTCGAGGAGACCTGGGGGCGGTCGCTGGCAATGAGCAGTTCTTC	TRBV2	TRBJ2-1	18	NA	NA
CASTWGPYSNQPQHF	TGCGCCAGCACTTGGGGGCCTTATAGCAATCAGCCCCAGCATTTT	TRBV5-1	TRBJ1-5	15	NA	NA
CASSPGVVALGYTF	TGTGCCAGCAGCCCGGGGGTGGTAGCGTTAGGCTACACCTTC	TRBV5-6	TRBJ1-2	14	NA	NA
CASSWGQGNIEAFF	TGCGCCAGCAGTTGGGGACAGGGGAACATTGAAGCTTTCTTT	TRBV5-1	TRBJ1-1	14	TRBD1	NA
CASSLAGLGDTQYF	TGTGCCAGCAGCTTAGCGGGATTGGGGGATACGCAGTATTTT	TRBV5-4	TRBJ2-3	14	TRBD2	many
CASSFSDLVPGQGMNEKLFF	TGTGCCAGCAGTTTTTCGGACCTAGTCCCTGGACAGGGAATGAATGAAAAACTGTTTTTT	TRBV28	TRBJ1-4	20	TRBD1	NA
CATSRDRDPAYEQYF	TGTGCCACCAGCAGAGACAGGGATCCAGCCTACGAGCAGTACTTC	TRBV15	TRBJ2-7	15	NA	few
CAGSLVPLTSNYGYTF	TGTGCCGGCAGTTTAGTTCCCCTGACATCTAACTATGGCTACACCTTC	TRBV27	TRBJ1-2	16	NA	once
CASSSSGGPDTGELFF	TGTGCCAGCAGCTCTAGCGGGGGGCCGGACACCGGGGAGCTGTTTTTT	TRBV5-6	TRBJ2-2	16	TRBD2	NA
CASRILSYEQYF	TGTGCCAGCAGGATCCTAAGCTACGAGCAGTACTTC	TRBV2	TRBJ2-7	12	NA	NA
CAWRFGGNTEAFF	TGTGCCTGGAGATTCGGGGGGAACACTGAAGCTTTCTTT	TRBV30	TRBJ1-1	13	NA	few
CASSQGTSGFFDTQYF	TGCGCCAGCAGCCAAGGGACTAGCGGGTTTTTCGACACGCAGTATTTT	TRBV5-1	TRBJ2-3	16	TRBD2	few
CASSVDRNYGYTF	TGTGCCAGCAGCGTCGACAGGAACTATGGCTACACCTTC	TRBV9	TRBJ1-2	13	NA	NA
CASRGRGRGLSNTEAFF	TGTGCCAGCAGGGGCCGGGGCAGGGGGCTCTCGAACACTGAAGCTTTCTTT	TRBV28	TRBJ1-1	17	TRBD1	NA